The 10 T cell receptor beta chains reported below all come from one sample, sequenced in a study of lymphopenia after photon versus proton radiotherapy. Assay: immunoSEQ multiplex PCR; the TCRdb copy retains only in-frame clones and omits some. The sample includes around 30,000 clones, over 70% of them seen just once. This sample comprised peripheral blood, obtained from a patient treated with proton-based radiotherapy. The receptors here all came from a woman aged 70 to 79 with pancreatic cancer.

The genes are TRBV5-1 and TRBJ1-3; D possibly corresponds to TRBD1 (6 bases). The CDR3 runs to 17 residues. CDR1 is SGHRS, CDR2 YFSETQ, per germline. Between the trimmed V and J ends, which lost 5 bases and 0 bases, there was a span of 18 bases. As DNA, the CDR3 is TGCGCCAGCAGTTTCCAACCTACAGGGTTCTCTGGAAACACCATATATTTT. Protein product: CASSFQPTGFSGNTIYF.

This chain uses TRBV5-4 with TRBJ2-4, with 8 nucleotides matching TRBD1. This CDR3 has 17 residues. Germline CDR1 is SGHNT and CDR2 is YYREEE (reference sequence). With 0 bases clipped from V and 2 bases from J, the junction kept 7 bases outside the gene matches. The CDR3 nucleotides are TGTGCCAGCAGCTTGGGGGGACAGGCCCTACCCAAAAACATTCAGTACTTC. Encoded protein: CASSLGGQALPKNIQYF.

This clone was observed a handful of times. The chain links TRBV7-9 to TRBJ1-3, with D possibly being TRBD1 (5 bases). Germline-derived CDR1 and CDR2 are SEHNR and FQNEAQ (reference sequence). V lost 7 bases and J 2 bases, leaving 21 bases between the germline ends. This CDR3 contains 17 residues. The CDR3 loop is CASTRSGRQQAGNTIYF. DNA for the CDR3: TGTGCCAGCACAAGATCCGGGAGGCAACAGGCTGGAAACACCATATATTTT.

This chain's CDR3 is CASSLAGTGELFF. The CDR3 DNA reads TGTGCCAGCAGCTTAGCAGGCACCGGGGAGCTGTTTTTT. V is TRBV7-9 and J is TRBJ2-2; no clear D. The V gene lost 0 bases and the J gene lost 4 bases, with 3 bases spanning the gap. This CDR3 has 13 amino acids. CDR1 and CDR2 (germline): SEHNR, FQNEAQ (reference sequence).

The CDR3 DNA reads as TGTGCCAGCAGTCGACGGACAGGGGTCTCTGGGGCCAACGTCCTGACTTTC. Amino acids: CASSRRTGVSGANVLTF. The rearrangement joins TRBV27 to TRBJ2-6; 9 positions agree with TRBD1. CDR1 MNHEY and CDR2 SMNVEV come from the germline V gene (reference sequence). With V trimmed by 5 bases and J by 0 bases, 5 bases remained unmatched. The CDR3 is 17 amino acids.

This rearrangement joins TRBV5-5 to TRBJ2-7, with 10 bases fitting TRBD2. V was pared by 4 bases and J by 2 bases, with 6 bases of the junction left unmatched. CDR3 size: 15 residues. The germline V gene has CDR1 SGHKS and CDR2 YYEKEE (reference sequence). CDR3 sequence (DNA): TGTGCCAGCAGCCCGCGGACTAGCGGAGCCTACGAGCAGTACTTC. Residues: CASSPRTSGAYEQYF.

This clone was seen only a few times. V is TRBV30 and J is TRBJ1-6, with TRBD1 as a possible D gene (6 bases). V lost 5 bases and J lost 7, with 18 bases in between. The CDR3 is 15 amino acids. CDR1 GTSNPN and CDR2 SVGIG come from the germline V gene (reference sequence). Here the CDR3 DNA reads TGTGCCTGGGTCCGGGGGGGCTCGGGAAATTCACCCCTCCACTTT. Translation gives CAWVRGGSGNSPLHF. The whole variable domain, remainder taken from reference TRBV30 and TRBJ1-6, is SQTIHQWPATLVQPVGSPLSLECTVEGTSNPNLYWYRQAAGRGLQLLFYSVGIGQISSEVPQNLSASRPQDRQFILSSKKLLLSDSGFYLCAWVRGGSGNSPLHFGNGTRLTVT.

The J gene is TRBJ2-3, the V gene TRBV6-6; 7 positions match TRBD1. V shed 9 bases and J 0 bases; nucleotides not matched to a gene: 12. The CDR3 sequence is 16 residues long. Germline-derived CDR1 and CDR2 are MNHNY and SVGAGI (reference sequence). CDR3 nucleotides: TGTGCCAGTTACCACCGGACAGGATGGAGCACAGATACGCAGTATTTT. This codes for CASYHRTGWSTDTQYF.

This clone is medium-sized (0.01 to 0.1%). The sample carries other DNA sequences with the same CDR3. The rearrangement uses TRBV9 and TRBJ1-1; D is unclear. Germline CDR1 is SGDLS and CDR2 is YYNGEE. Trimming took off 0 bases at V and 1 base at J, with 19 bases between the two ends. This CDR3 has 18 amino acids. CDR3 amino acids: CASSVATLPSAGNTEAFF. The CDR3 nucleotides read TGTGCCAGCAGCGTAGCTACGCTGCCCTCGGCTGGGAACACTGAAGCTTTCTTT. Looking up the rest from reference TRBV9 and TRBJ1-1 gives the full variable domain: DSGVTQTPKHLITATGQRVTLRCSPRSGDLSVYWYQQSLDQGLQFLIQYYNGEERAKGNILERFSAQQFPDLHSELNLSSLELGDSALYFCASSVATLPSAGNTEAFFGQGTRLTVV.

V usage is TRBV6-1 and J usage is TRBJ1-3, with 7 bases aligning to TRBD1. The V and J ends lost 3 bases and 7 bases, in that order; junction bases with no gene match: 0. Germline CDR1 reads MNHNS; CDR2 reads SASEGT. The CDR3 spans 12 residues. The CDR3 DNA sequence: TGTGCCAGCAGTGACAGGGGGAACACCATATATTTT. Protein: CASSDRGNTIYF.